The 28 T cell receptor beta chains in this list originate from one sample, sequenced in a study of regulatory T cells in long-lasting Graves disease. Documented time point: newly diagnosed GD, antithyroid drugs for less than 3 months. Extracted PBMC RNA gave rise to the TCR library. CDR3-region Arm-PCR and iRepertoire HTBI primers produced the TCR beta libraries. One entry per CDR3 protein results from TCRdb running MiXCR on the multiplex PCR reads. The sample has fewer than 400,000 distinct CDR3 sequences; approximately 20% are singletons. Sequenced material: peripheral blood mononuclear cells (PBMCs), taken at new diagnosis, from a patient treated with antithyroid drugs. These receptor sequences come from a female donor with Graves disease.

This chain joins TRBV24-1 and TRBJ2-3; D may match TRBD1 or TRBD2 (5 bases each). This CDR3 is built from 15 residues. The germline V gene encodes CDR1 KGHDR and CDR2 SFDVKD. Trimming pared 9 bases from V and 1 base from J, leaving 16 bases between. The CDR3 is CATSAPGRGTDTQYF. CDR3 nucleotide sequence: TGTGCCACCTCCGCTCCGGGACGGGGCACAGATACGCAGTATTTT.

This clonotype was counted only a few times. One end of the junction is discordant with germline, which a read error may explain. The chain employs TRBV6-2 or TRBV6-3 and TRBJ2-6, with TRBD1 matching over 7 bases. The germline CDR1 and CDR2 sequences are MNHEY and SVGEGT. CDR3 length: 16 residues. This CDR3 is CTSREGGYSGANVLTF. The CDR3 region has the DNA TGTACCAGCAGGGAAGGGGGCTACTCTGGGGCCAACGTCCTGACTTTC.

This clonotype was observed a handful of times. This chain connects TRBV15 to TRBJ2-5; D might be TRBD1 (5 bases). The length of the CDR3 is 13 residues. Germline CDR1 and CDR2: LNHNV and YYDKDF (reference sequence). V was pared by 1 base and J by 2 bases, with 5 bases between. As DNA, the CDR3 is TGTGCCACCAGCAGAGCAGGGCAAGAGACCCAGTACTTC. This encodes CATSRAGQETQYF.

This clonotype was counted a few times. For the CDR3, the DNA is TGTGCCAGCAGTTTCCCCGGGGGCTGGGGCACTGAAGCTTTCTTT. This translates into CASSFPGGWGTEAFF. The chain combines TRBV28 with TRBJ1-1; a possible D gene is TRBD1 (6 bases). Germline CDR1 reads MDHEN; CDR2 reads SYDVKM. This CDR3 comprises 15 residues. Trimming removed 3 bases from V and 4 bases from J, with 15 bases in between.

About this clonotype: A far larger clone lies a single base away; this is likely a read error. The V call is TRBV28, the J call TRBJ1-2; TRBD1 matches at 9 bases. Germline V gene data show CDR1 as MDHEN and CDR2 as SYDVKM. The CDR3 totals 13 residues. The junction had 8 bases not matched to a gene; V was cut back by 6 bases and J by 9 bases. CDR3 protein: CASSLRDRDSYTF. CDR3 in DNA: TGTGCCAGCAGCCTCCGGGACAGGGATAGCTACACCTTC.

The chain employs TRBV4-1 and TRBJ2-7; 10 positions match TRBD2. CDR3 length: 15 amino acids. V shed 0 bases, J shed 3 bases, and the junction held 2 bases outside the gene matches. Looked up from germline, CDR1 is MGHRA and CDR2 is YSYEKL. The CDR3 sequence is CASSQEASGSYEQYF. Here the CDR3 DNA reads TGCGCCAGCAGCCAAGAAGCTAGCGGGAGCTACGAGCAGTACTTC.

This clonotype appeared many times. The chain links TRBV28 to TRBJ1-5, with D tentatively TRBD1 (6 bases). V was pared by 3 bases and J by 6 bases, with 12 bases between. This CDR3 has 14 residues. Germline loops: CDR1 MDHEN, CDR2 SYDVKM. DNA of the CDR3: TGTGCCAGCAGTTTGCATGGGGGGGCTCAGCCCCAGCATTTT. This sequence encodes CASSLHGGAQPQHF.

This clonotype has only a few counts. A much larger clone is a single base away; this may be a read error. CDR3 DNA: TGTGCCAGCAGGCCACCGTATCTATACGGATCCTACGAGCAGTACTTC. As protein: CASRPPYLYGSYEQYF. The chain has TRBV11-1 and TRBJ2-7; no clear D gene. Trimming stripped 6 bases from V and 1 base from J, with 19 bases between. Germline CDR1 reads SGHAT; CDR2 reads FQDESV (reference sequence). The CDR3 totals 16 residues.

This clonotype was observed at least ten times. The V call is TRBV12-3 or TRBV12-4, the J call TRBJ2-3; 7 positions match TRBD2. The CDR3 runs to 13 residues. The V gene end was trimmed by 6 bases and the J gene end by 5 bases; junction bases not matched to a gene: 5. The chain's CDR3 is CASSLRERDTQYF. CDR3 sequence (DNA): TGTGCCAGCAGCTTGCGGGAGAGAGATACGCAGTATTTT.

This chain uses TRBV4-1 with TRBJ1-2; D might be TRBD1 (6 bases). This CDR3 is 16 amino acids long. Germline V CDR1 and CDR2: MGHRA, YSYEKL. Trimming shortened V by 4 bases and J by 5 bases, and 20 bases separated the two germline ends. The CDR3 DNA follows: TGCGCCAGCAGCCTACAGGGAACTGAGGGGGGATATGGCTACACCTTC. Residues: CASSLQGTEGGYGYTF.

This clonotype was seen at least ten times. This chain uses TRBV9 with TRBJ1-1; TRBD1 is a possible D gene (6 bases). The CDR3 runs to 16 residues. Trimming removed 4 bases at V and 3 bases at J, with 19 bases between. Per the germline V gene, CDR1 is SGDLS and CDR2 is YYNGEE. CDR3 sequence (DNA): TGTGCCAGCAGCCCCTATGGGGTGAGGGGGTACACTGAAGCTTTCTTT. Its translation: CASSPYGVRGYTEAFF.

This clonotype turned up a few times. The chain links TRBV29-1 to TRBJ2-1, with 14 bases that match TRBD2. The germline V gene has CDR1 SQVTM and CDR2 ANQGSEA. The CDR3 has 14 amino acids. The trim removed 8 bases at V and 10 bases at J, leaving 10 bases unmatched. CDR3 residues: CSFSGTSGSYEQFF. CDR3 DNA sequence: TGCAGCTTTTCCGGGACTAGCGGGAGTTACGAGCAGTTCTTC.

This clonotype has ten or more counts. V and J are TRBV16 and TRBJ1-1; D is possibly TRBD1 (5 bases). V lost 3 bases, J lost 2 bases, and 16 bases lay in between. The CDR3 totals 16 residues. Germline CDR1 and CDR2: KGHSY and FQNENV. The CDR3: CASSHPPDRDNTEAFF. The CDR3 nucleotides read TGTGCCAGCAGCCATCCCCCCGACAGAGACAACACTGAAGCTTTCTTT.

This sequence joins TRBV24-1 and TRBJ2-3; 9 bases match TRBD1. Germline lookup yields CDR1 KGHDR and CDR2 SFDVKD. The CDR3 is 13 amino acids. V lost 11 bases to trimming and J lost 4 bases; unmatched junction nucleotides: 6. This chain's CDR3 is CAIRDRVADTQYF. The CDR3 DNA follows: TGTGCCATCCGGGACAGGGTAGCAGATACGCAGTATTTT.

This clonotype was detected many times. The chain carries TRBV28 and TRBJ1-2; the D is unclear. This CDR3 spans 16 amino acids. The germline V gene encodes CDR1 MDHEN and CDR2 SYDVKM. Trimming shortened V by 2 bases and J by 0 bases, and 13 bases separated the two germline ends. CDR3 nucleotide sequence: TGTGCCAGCAGTTTAAGGAGGTCCCTGACTAACTATGGCTACACCTTC. It translates to CASSLRRSLTNYGYTF.

This sequence joins TRBV3-1 and TRBJ2-3; D is uncertain. The germline V gene encodes CDR1 LGHDT and CDR2 YNNKEL (reference sequence). The CDR3 consists of 14 residues. Trimming left V 4 bases short and J 0 bases short, with 8 bases between. CDR3 sequence reads: CASSPTMSTDTQYF. The CDR3 DNA follows: TGTGCCAGCAGCCCTACCATGAGCACAGATACGCAGTATTTT.

This clonotype was detected once. V is TRBV12-3 or TRBV12-4 and J is TRBJ1-6; tentative D call: TRBD1 (5 bases). This CDR3 has 14 amino acids. Trimming left V 10 bases short and J 6 bases short, with 16 bases between. The CDR3, as DNA: TGTGCCAACAGAAAAGGGGCAAGTAATTCACCCCTCCACTTT. This codes for CANRKGASNSPLHF.

This clonotype was found many times. The V gene is TRBV6-5, the J gene TRBJ2-5; D is ambiguous. Trimming took off 4 bases at V and 1 base at J, with 10 bases between the two ends. CDR3 size: 14 residues. Germline assignment: CDR1 MNHEY and CDR2 SVGAGI. The CDR3: CASSFRLGQETQYF. The CDR3 DNA reads TGTGCCAGCAGTTTTAGGCTAGGCCAAGAGACCCAGTACTTC.

This clonotype was counted ten times or more. The gene calls are TRBV2 and TRBJ2-1, with 10 bases lining up with TRBD2. This CDR3 has 13 residues. Trimming removed 4 bases from V and 10 bases from J; junction bases left unmatched: 4. Germline lookup yields CDR1 SNHLY and CDR2 FYNNEI. The CDR3 DNA reads as TGTGCCAGCAGTGTGGAGCGGGAGGGCGAGCAGTTCTTC. Translated, it gives CASSVEREGEQFF.

This clonotype was recorded many times. This chain joins TRBV7-8 and TRBJ1-4; D gene unclear. V was trimmed by 4 bases and J by 2 bases, leaving 11 bases between them. From germline, CDR1 is SGHVS and CDR2 FQNEAQ. CDR3 length: 15 amino acids. Here the CDR3 DNA reads TGTGCCAGCAGCTCCCCGAGGGTCACTAATGAAAAACTGTTTTTT. Translated: CASSSPRVTNEKLFF.

This clonotype has only a few counts. The chain combines TRBV28 with TRBJ2-7; TRBD1 or TRBD2 may be the D gene (7 bases each). Trimming shortened V by 5 bases and J by 2 bases, and 19 bases separated the two germline ends. The CDR3 is 16 amino acids. Germline V gene lookup returns CDR1 MDHEN and CDR2 SYDVKM. The CDR3 nucleotides are TGTGCCAGCAGTGGGAGGGGTAGGACAGGAACCTACGAGCAGTACTTC. Protein product: CASSGRGRTGTYEQYF.

Many counts were recorded for this clonotype. The V gene is TRBV27, the J gene TRBJ2-7, with 9 bases matching TRBD2. This CDR3 spans 15 amino acids. With 4 bases clipped from V and 4 bases from J, the junction kept 8 bases outside the gene matches. The germline CDR1 and CDR2 sequences are MNHEY and SMNVEV (reference sequence). The CDR3 bases are TGTGCCAGCAGTTCGTTAGCGGGAGCGATATACGAGCAGTACTTC. Its translation is CASSSLAGAIYEQYF.

The chain employs TRBV5-1 and TRBJ2-2, with a tentative D call TRBD2 (5 bases). CDR1 is SGHRS, CDR2 YFSETQ, per germline. The CDR3 sequence is 15 residues long. The germline V and J ends were trimmed by 4 bases and 3 bases, with 13 bases remaining between them. CDR3 sequence reads: CASSPEVGDTGELFF. In nucleotides, the CDR3 is TGCGCCAGCAGCCCGGAGGTAGGAGACACCGGGGAGCTGTTTTTT.

The gene calls are TRBV28 and TRBJ1-2; TRBD1 aligns across 9 bases. Germline loops: CDR1 MDHEN, CDR2 SYDVKM. CDR3 length: 17 residues. V trimming: 3 bases; J trimming: 2 bases; junction bases outside the gene matches: 10. CDR3 sequence: CASSFSTGGTMNYGYTF. DNA of the CDR3: TGTGCCAGCAGTTTTAGCACAGGGGGCACAATGAACTATGGCTACACCTTC.

This clonotype has more than one count but fewer than ten. The V gene is TRBV18, the J gene TRBJ2-7; no clear D gene. The CDR3 has 15 amino acids. Trimming shortened V by 6 bases and J by 2 bases, and 17 bases separated the two germline ends. Per the germline V gene, CDR1 is KGHSH and CDR2 is LQKENI. CDR3 sequence reads: CASSHGPTSTYEQYF. For the CDR3, the DNA is TGTGCCAGCTCCCACGGACCCACGAGCACCTACGAGCAGTACTTC.

Turning to this clonotype: It may be a read error: a sequence one base away is much more abundant. The chain recombines TRBV27 with TRBJ2-7; 7 bases match TRBD2. The CDR3 contains 15 residues. Germline values: CDR1 MNHEY, CDR2 SMNVEV (reference sequence). CDR3 sequence: CASSLLAAHGDERYF. The DNA for the CDR3 is TGTGCCAGCAGTCTTCTAGCGGCTCATGGGGACGAGCGGTACTTC.

There are a few counts of this clonotype. The V call is TRBV29-1, the J call TRBJ2-3; 8 bases line up with TRBD1. The J segment lost 2 bases and the V segment lost 5 bases, leaving 3 bases of the junction unmatched. The length of the CDR3 is 13 residues. Per germline, CDR1 SQVTM and CDR2 ANQGSEA. The CDR3 region is CSVTTGATDTQYF. In DNA form, the CDR3 reads TGCAGCGTTACGACAGGGGCCACAGATACGCAGTATTTT.

The V and J genes are TRBV12-3 or TRBV12-4 and TRBJ2-7; 10 bases line up with TRBD2. The CDR3 runs to 15 residues. Trimming at V came to 2 bases and at J to 4 bases, leaving 5 bases not matched to a gene. In DNA, the CDR3 is TGTGCCAGCAGTTTAACCGGGACTAGCGCTTACGAGCAGTACTTC. Protein: CASSLTGTSAYEQYF.